This record looks at one T cell receptor (beta chain) sequence and its context. As yet, its antigen is unknown. Clones were read by immunoSEQ multiplex PCR, and TCRdb kept only the in-frame ones, dropping some. The table shows 90,000 to 100,000 clones, with roughly 85% occurring only once. CDR1 is SGHTA, CDR2 FQGTGA, per germline. Trimming took 1 base from V and 4 from J, leaving 8 bases between them. The CDR3 totals 14 residues. The data originate from a study of cytomegalovirus exposure and HLA in healthy donors. Whole-study findings and limits: Diagnosis of cytomegalovirus status made by the classifier reportedly showed high specificity and sensitivity. In vitro confirmation showed three CMV-associated chains to be CMV antigen specific.

This chain uses TRBV7-3 with TRBJ1-3; the D gene is possibly TRBD1 (5 bases). The receptor was isolated from a woman in her 30s in good health and CMV-seronegative. Sequenced input: PBMCs. CDR3 in DNA: TGTGCCAGCAGCTTAATGGGGCCAGGAAACACCATATATTTT. Amino acids: CASSLMGPGNTIYF. Looking up the rest from reference TRBV7-3 and TRBJ1-3 gives the full variable domain: GAGVSQTPSNKVTEKGKYVELRCDPISGHTALYWYRQSLGQGPEFLIYFQGTGAADDSGLPNDRFFAVRPEGSVSTLKIQRTERGDSAVYLCASSLMGPGNTIYFGEGSWLTVV.